Below, one T cell receptor beta chain is given with its context. This record comes from a study of cytomegalovirus exposure and HLA in healthy donors. This PCR relied on a set of 60 Vbeta primers and 13 Jbeta primers. Sequenced by immunoSEQ multiplex PCR; TCRdb stores in-frame clones only, minus some. The sample has 150,000 or so clones, roughly three quarters seen once. This receptor was obtained from a man aged 30-40 years in good health and CMV-seropositive. The sequencing sample was made of PBMCs.

The DNA for the CDR3 is TGTGCCAGCACCAACGGGGGGAGCAACGAGCAGTACTTC. Protein sequence: CASTNGGSNEQYF. The V call is TRBV9, the J call TRBJ2-7, with 7 bases fitting TRBD2. The V gene end was trimmed by 6 bases and the J gene end by 5 bases; junction bases not matched to a gene: 8. Germline lookup yields CDR1 SGDLS and CDR2 YYNGEE. The CDR3 runs to 13 residues.